The clone carrying this TCR beta chain was observed at least ten times. As yet, its antigen is unknown. The sample originates from a study of T cells in Graves' hyperthyroidism and ophthalmopathy. Study outcomes and limitations: Model-based prediction identified ophthalmopathy a median approximately 6 months prior to its onset. Within blood appeared most thyroid clonotypes that had expanded above 0.001.

The CDR3 length is 15 residues. V lost 4 bases, J lost 7 bases, and 9 bases stayed unmatched. The germline gives CDR1 KGHDR, CDR2 SFDVKD. TCR beta CDR3 sequences were amplified from RNA transcripts. With the HTBI primer set, the TCR CDR3 went through a first round of RT-PCR. TCRdb fed the multiplex PCR reads into MiXCR, producing one record per CDR3 protein. The sample includes 600,000 to 650,000 distinct CDR3 sequences, under 25% of them seen just once. Diagnoses used clinical symptoms, serum thyroxine and TRAb, thyroid ultrasound and orbital computed tomography. The sequence was obtained from a man aged 25-45 years with Graves' ophthalmopathy. The rearrangement links TRBV24-1 to TRBJ1-5; 7 bases agree with TRBD1. Material for sequencing was blood. The CDR3, as DNA: TGTGCCACCAGTGACACGACAGGGTCGGGGCAGCCCCAGCATTTT. Protein: CATSDTTGSGQPQHF.